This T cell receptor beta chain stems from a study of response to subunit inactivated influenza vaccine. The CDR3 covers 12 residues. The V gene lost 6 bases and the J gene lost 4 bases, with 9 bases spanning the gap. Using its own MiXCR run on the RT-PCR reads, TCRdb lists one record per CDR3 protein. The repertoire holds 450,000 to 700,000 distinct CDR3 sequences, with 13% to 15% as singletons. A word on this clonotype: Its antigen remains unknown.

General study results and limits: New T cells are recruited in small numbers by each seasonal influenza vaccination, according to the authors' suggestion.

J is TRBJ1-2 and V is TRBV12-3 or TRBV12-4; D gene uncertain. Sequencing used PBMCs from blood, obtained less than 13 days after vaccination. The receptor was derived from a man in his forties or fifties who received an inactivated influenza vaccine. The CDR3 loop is CASRDGLYGYTF. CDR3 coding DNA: TGTGCCAGCAGGGACGGACTCTATGGCTACACCTTC.